This passage covers 10 T cell receptor beta chains from one sample sequenced in a study of blood T cell repertoires in COVID-19. Profiling relied on immunoSEQ multiplex PCR, and the TCRdb table lists in-frame clones only, not all of them. The top ten hold about 7.8% of the sample, which has roughly 150,000 clones, roughly 84% seen once. Sequencing was done on a sample of peripheral blood. These receptors all come from a woman aged 50 to 60 in a cohort sampled during active or convalescent COVID-19.

The chain carries TRBV28 and TRBJ1-1, with a tentative D call TRBD1 (6 bases). V shed 6 bases and J shed 0 bases, with 20 bases lying between them. Germline CDR1 is MDHEN and CDR2 is SYDVKM. The CDR3 extends over 17 amino acids. This chain's CDR3 is CASSRINRDPMNTEAFF. The DNA for the CDR3 is TGTGCCAGCAGCCGGATTAACAGGGATCCCATGAACACTGAAGCTTTCTTT.

The rearrangement joins TRBV20-1 to TRBJ2-7, with D perhaps TRBD1 (5 bases). Germline V CDR1 and CDR2: DFQATT, SNEGSKA (reference sequence). This CDR3 comprises 11 residues. V lost 0 bases to trimming and J lost 9 bases, with 9 bases between them. The DNA of the CDR3 is TGCAGTGCTAGAGACAGGGTTGGGCAGTACTTC. This codes for CSARDRVGQYF.

The V call is TRBV2, the J call TRBJ1-4; D may be TRBD1 (5 bases). The CDR3 spans 14 residues. In germline, CDR1 is SNHLY, CDR2 FYNNEI. V was shortened by 6 bases and J by 8 bases, with 16 bases between the two germline ends. The CDR3 nucleotides read TGTGCCAGCAGGGACACTTATTTGAGGGAAAAACTGTTTTTT. It specifies CASRDTYLREKLFF.

The CDR3 sequence: CASRQTGGDNEQFF. DNA for the CDR3: TGTGCCAGCAGACAAACGGGGGGAGACAATGAGCAGTTCTTC. The chain recombines TRBV6-6 with TRBJ2-1; TRBD2 matches 7 bases. The CDR3 runs to 14 residues. Germline CDR1 and CDR2: MNHNY and SVGAGI (reference sequence). V was clipped by 6 bases and J by 5 bases; unmatched bases: 7.

The chain is built from TRBV5-1 and TRBJ2-5, with 9 positions matching TRBD1. Germline V gene data show CDR1 as SGHRS and CDR2 as YFSETQ. J lost 4 bases, V lost 4 bases, and 8 bases had no gene match. The length of the CDR3 is 15 residues. The CDR3 is CASSPTGTGRETQYF. CDR3 nucleotides: TGCGCCAGCAGCCCTACAGGGACAGGGCGAGAGACCCAGTACTTC.

The chain employs TRBV24-1 and TRBJ2-5; D not certain. This CDR3 region has 15 residues. Trimming pared 0 bases from V and 0 bases from J, leaving 7 bases between. Per germline, CDR1 KGHDR and CDR2 SFDVKD. The chain's CDR3 is CATSDLQTDQETQYF. Here the CDR3 DNA reads TGTGCCACCAGTGATTTGCAAACGGACCAAGAGACCCAGTACTTC.

The V call is TRBV30, the J call TRBJ1-2, with TRBD1 as a possible D gene (6 bases). Germline V gives CDR1 GTSNPN, CDR2 SVGIG (reference sequence). With 4 bases removed from V and 2 bases from J, the gap between germline ends came to 11 bases. This CDR3 contains 13 residues. CDR3 residues: CAWNPDSNYGYTF. CDR3 DNA sequence: TGTGCCTGGAATCCGGACAGCAACTATGGCTACACCTTC.

The sample holds a few counts of this clone. The chain couples TRBV6-4 to TRBJ1-1; D remains ambiguous. The CDR3 totals 16 residues. Germline-derived CDR1 and CDR2 are MRHNA and SNTAGT. Between the trimmed V and J ends, which lost 6 bases and 3 bases, there was a span of 20 bases. The CDR3 spells CASRHITSGWDTEAFF. The CDR3, as DNA: TGTGCCAGCAGACACATCACTTCGGGTTGGGACACTGAAGCTTTCTTT.

The rearrangement joins TRBV7-8 to TRBJ2-1; D is perhaps TRBD1 (6 bases). The germline V and J ends were trimmed by 4 bases and 5 bases, with 9 bases remaining between them. Germline lookup yields CDR1 SGHVS and CDR2 FQNEAQ. CDR3 length equals 13 residues. CDR3 bases: TGTGCCAGCAGCTGGGGGCCCAACAATGAGCAGTTCTTC. This gives the protein CASSWGPNNEQFF.

This clone was recorded once. The genes are TRBV2 and TRBJ1-3; D is possibly TRBD1 (5 bases). The germline V gene encodes CDR1 SNHLY and CDR2 FYNNEI. V lost 6 bases, J lost 4 bases, and 13 bases lay in between. The CDR3 runs to 14 residues. Here the CDR3 DNA reads TGTGCCAGCAGACACTCAGGGTCGGGAAACACCATATATTTT. Translated: CASRHSGSGNTIYF.